A selection of T cell receptor beta chains follows, all from one sample in a study of blood T cell repertoires in COVID-19. The protocol was immunoSEQ multiplex PCR, while the TCRdb copy is restricted to in-frame clones and leaves out a portion. The repertoire holds about 170,000 clones, with about 80% as singletons. The sample consisted of PBMCs or T cells enriched from blood (not recorded which). The receptor set was obtained from a woman in her seventies in a cohort exposed to, infected with or recovered from COVID-19 (not recorded which). The CDR3 runs from the conserved cysteine through the conserved F or W. A D gene is named only where the DNA matches it firmly. Clone size is stated in some rows and not others, as once, few, many or a class when expanded.

CASSISGQAVDSPLHF | TGTGCCAGTAGTATATCGGGACAGGCAGTTGATTCACCCCTCCACTTT | TRBV19 | - | TRBJ1-6 | TRBD1
CAARGGEINYNEQFF | TGTGCCGCCCGGGGGGGGGAAATAAACTACAATGAGCAGTTCTTC | TRBV10-3 | - | TRBJ2-1 | TRBD2
CASSQFALGTSGSPPYNEQFF | TGTGCCAGCAGCCAATTTGCCCTAGGGACTAGCGGGAGTCCCCCCTACAATGAGCAGTTCTTC | TRBV16 | once | TRBJ2-1 | TRBD2
CASSYTGGDEAFF | TGTGCCAGCAGCTACACAGGGGGCGATGAAGCTTTCTTT | TRBV7-3 | - | TRBJ1-1 | TRBD1
CASSSGTSLRDEQYF | TGTGCCAGCAGCTCCGGGACTAGCCTCAGGGACGAGCAGTACTTC | TRBV7-3 | - | TRBJ2-7 | TRBD2
CASRRDSTDTQYF | TGTGCCAGCAGACGGGACTCCACAGATACGCAGTATTTT | TRBV7-2 | - | TRBJ2-3 | -
CATSLAGVWDEQFF | TGCGCCACGTCGTTAGCGGGCGTGTGGGATGAGCAGTTCTTC | TRBV5-1 | - | TRBJ2-1 | TRBD2
CASSLGAYNEQFF | TGTGCCAGCAGCTTAGGGGCTTACAATGAGCAGTTCTTC | TRBV11-2 | - | TRBJ2-1 | -
CASSLLLAVSYNEQFF | TGTGCCAGCAGCTTGCTCCTAGCGGTATCCTACAATGAGCAGTTCTTC | TRBV5-5 | once | TRBJ2-1 | TRBD2
CASNSGIGTGELFF | TGTGCCAGTAATAGCGGGATCGGCACCGGGGAGCTGTTTTTT | TRBV19 | - | TRBJ2-2 | TRBD2
CASSRGEPYEQYF | TGTGCCAGCAGTCGCGGGGAACCCTACGAGCAGTACTTC | TRBV28 | few | TRBJ2-7 | -
CATSDVSGRRDTGELFF | TGTGCCACCAGTGATGTCAGCGGGAGGAGGGATACCGGGGAGCTGTTTTTT | TRBV24-1 | - | TRBJ2-2 | TRBD2
CASSEHRAEAFF | TGTGCCAGCAGTGAGCACAGGGCTGAAGCTTTCTTT | TRBV6-1 | - | TRBJ1-1 | -
CASSLNPLTSGRELKYF | TGTGCCAGCAGCTTAAACCCGCTGACTAGCGGGAGGGAGTTGAAGTACTTC | TRBV7-2 | - | TRBJ2-7 | TRBD2
CASSQVLQIAGALYEQYF | TGTGCCAGCAGCCAAGTCCTCCAAATAGCGGGAGCCCTTTACGAGCAGTACTTC | TRBV4-2 | - | TRBJ2-7 | TRBD2
CASSKDRGPYEQYF | TGTGCCAGCAGCAAAGACAGGGGCCCCTACGAGCAGTACTTC | TRBV7-2 | - | TRBJ2-7 | TRBD1
CASSLITAGQGAREKLFF | TGTGCCAGCAGCCTCATCACCGCCGGACAGGGGGCTCGTGAAAAACTGTTTTTT | TRBV7-9 | - | TRBJ1-4 | TRBD1
CASSLSVAGGSKAFF | TGTGCCAGCAGCTTAAGCGTTGCAGGGGGCAGTAAAGCTTTCTTT | TRBV7-6 | - | TRBJ1-1 | TRBD1
CASSLPGAGKYEQYF | TGTGCCAGCTCACTCCCAGGCGCGGGAAAATACGAGCAGTACTTC | TRBV18 | - | TRBJ2-7 | -
CASSLAGAYFSGANVLTF | TGTGCCAGCAGCTTAGCAGGGGCCTATTTCTCTGGGGCCAACGTCCTGACTTTC | TRBV7-2 | - | TRBJ2-6 | -
CASSAGATQVNEQFF | TGTGCCAGCTCAGCGGGAGCCACCCAGGTGAATGAGCAGTTCTTC | TRBV18 | - | TRBJ2-1 | TRBD2
CASSRDSGGYEQYF | TGTGCCAGCTCACGGGATTCAGGGGGCTACGAGCAGTACTTC | TRBV18 | - | TRBJ2-7 | TRBD1
CASSLEQWDTQYF | TGCGCCAGCAGCTTGGAACAGTGGGATACGCAGTATTTT | TRBV5-1 | once | TRBJ2-3 | -
CASTPGLAGLETQYF | TGTGCCAGCACCCCCGGACTAGCCGGCCTGGAGACCCAGTACTTC | TRBV6-5 | - | TRBJ2-5 | TRBD2
CASSPTSGSFNEQFF | TGTGCCAGCAGTCCTACTAGCGGGAGTTTTAATGAGCAGTTCTTC | TRBV27 | - | TRBJ2-1 | TRBD2
CASSTTGRGHEQYF | TGTGCCAGCTCAACCACGGGCAGGGGGCACGAGCAGTACTTC | TRBV18 | - | TRBJ2-7 | TRBD1
CASSPSLGSGTDTQYF | TGTGCCAGCAGCCCCTCCCTAGGTTCTGGCACAGATACGCAGTATTTT | TRBV3-1/TRBV3-2 | - | TRBJ2-3 | -
CASSLGQDYEQYF | TGTGCCAGCAGCTTAGGACAGGACTACGAGCAGTACTTC | TRBV11-2 | - | TRBJ2-7 | -
CASSFKAWTGSNEQFF | TGTGCCAGCAGTTTCAAAGCGTGGACAGGGAGCAATGAGCAGTTCTTC | TRBV28 | - | TRBJ2-1 | TRBD1
CASIGDTNYGYTF | TGTGCCAGCATAGGGGACACCAACTATGGCTACACCTTC | TRBV28 | - | TRBJ1-2 | -
CASSVGRVYTGELFF | TGTGCCAGCAGCGTCGGCCGGGTGTACACCGGGGAGCTGTTTTTT | TRBV9 | once | TRBJ2-2 | -
CASSPPGRGAYGYTF | TGTGCCAGCTCACCACCGGGACGGGGGGCCTATGGCTACACCTTC | TRBV18 | - | TRBJ1-2 | -
CASSEAAAGNYGYTF | TGTGCCAGCAGTGAAGCGGCGGCCGGTAACTATGGCTACACCTTC | TRBV25-1 | - | TRBJ1-2 | -
CASSLSGSWETQYF | TGCGCCAGCAGCTTGTCAGGGTCCTGGGAGACCCAGTACTTC | TRBV5-1 | - | TRBJ2-5 | -
CATSRDLDYTNEQFF | TGTGCCACCAGCAGAGATTTGGACTACACTAATGAGCAGTTCTTC | TRBV15 | - | TRBJ2-1 | -
CASSGDRYNEQFF | TGTGCCAGCAGTGGGGACAGATACAATGAGCAGTTCTTC | TRBV2 | few | TRBJ2-1 | TRBD1
CASSPEDRARYGYTF | TGTGCCAGCTCACCTGAAGACAGGGCTCGCTATGGCTACACCTTC | TRBV18 | - | TRBJ1-2 | TRBD1
CASSFDRQSWETQYF | TGTGCCAGCAGCTTCGACAGGCAATCTTGGGAGACCCAGTACTTC | TRBV7-2 | - | TRBJ2-5 | -
CASSLARLYTEAFF | TGTGCCAGCAGCTTGGCCAGGCTTTACACTGAAGCTTTCTTT | TRBV5-6 | - | TRBJ1-1 | -